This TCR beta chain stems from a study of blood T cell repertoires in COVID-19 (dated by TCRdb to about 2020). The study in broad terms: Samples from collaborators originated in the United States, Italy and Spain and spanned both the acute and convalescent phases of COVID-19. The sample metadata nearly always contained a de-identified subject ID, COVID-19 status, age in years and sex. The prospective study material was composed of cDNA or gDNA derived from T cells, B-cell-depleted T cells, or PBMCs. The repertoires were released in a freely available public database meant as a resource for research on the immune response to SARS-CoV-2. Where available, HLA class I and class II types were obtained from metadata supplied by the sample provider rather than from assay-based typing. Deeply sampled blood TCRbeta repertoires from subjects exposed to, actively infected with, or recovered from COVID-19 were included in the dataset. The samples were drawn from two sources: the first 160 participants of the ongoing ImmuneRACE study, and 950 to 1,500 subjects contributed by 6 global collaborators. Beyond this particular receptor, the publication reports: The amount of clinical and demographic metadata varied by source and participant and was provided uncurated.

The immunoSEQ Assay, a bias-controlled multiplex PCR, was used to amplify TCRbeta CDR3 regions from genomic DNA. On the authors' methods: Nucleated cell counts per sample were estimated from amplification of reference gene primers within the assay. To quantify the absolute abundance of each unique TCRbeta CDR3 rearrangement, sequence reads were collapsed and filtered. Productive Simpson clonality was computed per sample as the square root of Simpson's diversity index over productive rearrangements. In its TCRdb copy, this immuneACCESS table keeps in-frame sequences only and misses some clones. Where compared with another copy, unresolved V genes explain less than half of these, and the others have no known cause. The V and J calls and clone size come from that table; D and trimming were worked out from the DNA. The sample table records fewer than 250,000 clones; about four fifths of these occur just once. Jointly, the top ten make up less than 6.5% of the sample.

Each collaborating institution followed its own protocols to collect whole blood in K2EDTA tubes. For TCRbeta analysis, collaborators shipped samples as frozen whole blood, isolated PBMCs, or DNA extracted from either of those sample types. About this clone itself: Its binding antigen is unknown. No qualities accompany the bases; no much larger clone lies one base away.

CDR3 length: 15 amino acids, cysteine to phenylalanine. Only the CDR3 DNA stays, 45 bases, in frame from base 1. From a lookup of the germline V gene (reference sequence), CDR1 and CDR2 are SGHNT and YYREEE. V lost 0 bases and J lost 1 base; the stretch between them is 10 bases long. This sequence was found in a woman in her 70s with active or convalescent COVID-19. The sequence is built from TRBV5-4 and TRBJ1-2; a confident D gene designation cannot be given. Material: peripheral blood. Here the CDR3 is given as CASSLVRTVNYGYTF. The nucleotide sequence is TGTGCCAGCAGCTTGGTACGTACAGTTAACTATGGCTACACCTTC.